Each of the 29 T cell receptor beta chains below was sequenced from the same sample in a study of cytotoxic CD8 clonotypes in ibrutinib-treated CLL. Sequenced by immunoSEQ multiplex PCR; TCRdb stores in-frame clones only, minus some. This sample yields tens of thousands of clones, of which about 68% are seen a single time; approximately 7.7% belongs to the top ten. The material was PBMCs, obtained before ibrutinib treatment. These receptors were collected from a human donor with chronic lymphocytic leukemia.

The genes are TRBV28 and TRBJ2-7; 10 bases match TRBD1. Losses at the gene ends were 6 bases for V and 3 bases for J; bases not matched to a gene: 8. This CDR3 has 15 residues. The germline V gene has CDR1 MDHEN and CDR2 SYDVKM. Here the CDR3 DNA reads TGTGCCAGCAGCCCTTGGGACAGGGGCCTCTACGAGCAGTACTTC. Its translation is CASSPWDRGLYEQYF. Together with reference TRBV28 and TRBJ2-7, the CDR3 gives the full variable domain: DVKVTQSSRYLVKRTGEKVFLECVQDMDHENMFWYRQDPGLGLRLIYFSYDVKMKEKGDIPEGYSVSREKKERFSLILESASTNQTSMYLCASSPWDRGLYEQYFGPGTRLTVT.

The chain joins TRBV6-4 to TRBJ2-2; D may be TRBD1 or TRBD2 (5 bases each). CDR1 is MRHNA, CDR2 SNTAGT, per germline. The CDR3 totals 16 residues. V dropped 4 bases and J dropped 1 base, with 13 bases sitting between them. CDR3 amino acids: CASSAVGPENTGELFF. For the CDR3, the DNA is TGTGCCAGCAGTGCAGTGGGACCCGAGAACACCGGGGAGCTGTTTTTT.

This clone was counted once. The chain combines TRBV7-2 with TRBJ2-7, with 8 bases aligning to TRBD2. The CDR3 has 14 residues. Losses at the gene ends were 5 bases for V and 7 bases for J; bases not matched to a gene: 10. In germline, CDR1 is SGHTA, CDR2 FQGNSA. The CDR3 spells CASSPLGLATEQYF. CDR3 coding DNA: TGTGCCAGCAGCCCCCTTGGACTAGCTACAGAGCAGTACTTC.

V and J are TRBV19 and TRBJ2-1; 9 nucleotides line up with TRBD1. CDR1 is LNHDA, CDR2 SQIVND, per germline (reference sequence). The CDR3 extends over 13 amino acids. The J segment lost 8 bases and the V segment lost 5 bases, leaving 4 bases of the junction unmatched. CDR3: CASSVTGGHEQFF. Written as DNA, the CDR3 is TGTGCCAGTAGTGTTACAGGGGGCCATGAGCAGTTCTTC.

The DNA of the CDR3 is TGTGCCAGCAGCTTGGAGGTGGGGATCCAAGAGACCCAGTACTTC. Protein: CASSLEVGIQETQYF. The chain carries TRBV11-2 and TRBJ2-5; TRBD2 is a possible D gene (5 bases). With 3 bases removed from V and 1 base from J, the gap between germline ends came to 12 bases. Looked up from germline, CDR1 is SGHAT and CDR2 is FQNNGV. CDR3 length: 15 amino acids.

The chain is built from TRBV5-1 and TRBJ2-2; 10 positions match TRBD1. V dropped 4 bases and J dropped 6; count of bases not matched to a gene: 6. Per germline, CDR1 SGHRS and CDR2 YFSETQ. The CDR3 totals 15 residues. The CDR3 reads CASSTGQGIAGELFF. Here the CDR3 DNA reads TGCGCCAGCAGCACGGGACAGGGGATTGCCGGGGAGCTGTTTTTT.

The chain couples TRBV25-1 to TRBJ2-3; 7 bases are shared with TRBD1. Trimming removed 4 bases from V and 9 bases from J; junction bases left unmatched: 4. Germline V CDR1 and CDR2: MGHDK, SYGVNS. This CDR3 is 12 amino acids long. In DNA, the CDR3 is TGTGCCAGCAGTGCACAGGGGAGCACGCAGTATTTT. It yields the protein CASSAQGSTQYF.

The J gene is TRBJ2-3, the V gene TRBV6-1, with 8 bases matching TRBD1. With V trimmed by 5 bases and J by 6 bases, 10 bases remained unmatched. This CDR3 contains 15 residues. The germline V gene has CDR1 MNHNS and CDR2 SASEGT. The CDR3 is CASSFQGAGGDTQYF. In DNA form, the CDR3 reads TGTGCCAGCAGTTTTCAGGGGGCTGGGGGGGATACGCAGTATTTT.

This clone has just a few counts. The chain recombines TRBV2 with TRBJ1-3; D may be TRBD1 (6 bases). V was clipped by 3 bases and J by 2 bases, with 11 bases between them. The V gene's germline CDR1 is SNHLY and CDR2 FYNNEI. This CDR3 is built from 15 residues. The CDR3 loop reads CASSDQGIPGNTIYF. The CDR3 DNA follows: TGTGCCAGCAGTGACCAGGGGATTCCTGGAAACACCATATATTTT.

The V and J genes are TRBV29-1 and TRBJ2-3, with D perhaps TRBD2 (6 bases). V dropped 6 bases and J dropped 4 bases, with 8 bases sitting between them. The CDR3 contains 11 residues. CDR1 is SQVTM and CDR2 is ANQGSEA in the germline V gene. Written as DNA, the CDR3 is TGCAGCGTGACTAGGGCAGATACGCAGTATTTT. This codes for CSVTRADTQYF.

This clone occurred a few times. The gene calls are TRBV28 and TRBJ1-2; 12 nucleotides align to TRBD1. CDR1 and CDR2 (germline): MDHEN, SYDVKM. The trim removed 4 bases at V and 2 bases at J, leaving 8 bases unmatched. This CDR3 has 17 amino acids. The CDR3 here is CASSSSGQGARNYGYTF. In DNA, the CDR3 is TGTGCCAGCAGTTCCTCGGGACAGGGGGCGCGAAACTATGGCTACACCTTC.

CDR3 protein: CASSRGRGTDTQYF. CDR3 DNA sequence: TGTGCCAGTAGTAGGGGTCGGGGCACAGATACGCAGTATTTT. This chain uses TRBV19 with TRBJ2-3; D not resolved. V was cut by 4 bases and J by 1 base, with 9 bases left in between. This CDR3 contains 14 residues. Germline loops: CDR1 LNHDA, CDR2 SQIVND (reference sequence).

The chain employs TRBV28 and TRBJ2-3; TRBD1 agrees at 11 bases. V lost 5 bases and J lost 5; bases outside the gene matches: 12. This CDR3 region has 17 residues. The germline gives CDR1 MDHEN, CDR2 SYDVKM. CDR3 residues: CASSTAARTGGKDTQYF. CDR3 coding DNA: TGTGCCAGCAGTACCGCCGCCCGGACAGGGGGCAAAGATACGCAGTATTTT.

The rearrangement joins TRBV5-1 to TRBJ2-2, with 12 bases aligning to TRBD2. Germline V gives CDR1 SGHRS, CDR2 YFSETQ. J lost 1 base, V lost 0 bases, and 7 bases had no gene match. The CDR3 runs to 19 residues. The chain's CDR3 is CASSLAITSGGLNTGELFF. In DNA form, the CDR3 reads TGCGCCAGCAGCTTGGCTATTACTAGCGGGGGGCTGAACACCGGGGAGCTGTTTTTT.

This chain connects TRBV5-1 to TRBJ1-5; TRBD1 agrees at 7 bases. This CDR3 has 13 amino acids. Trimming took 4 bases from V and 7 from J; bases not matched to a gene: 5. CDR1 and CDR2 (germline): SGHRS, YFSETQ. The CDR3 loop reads CASSPTGEQPQHF. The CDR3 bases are TGCGCCAGCAGCCCCACAGGGGAACAGCCCCAGCATTTT.

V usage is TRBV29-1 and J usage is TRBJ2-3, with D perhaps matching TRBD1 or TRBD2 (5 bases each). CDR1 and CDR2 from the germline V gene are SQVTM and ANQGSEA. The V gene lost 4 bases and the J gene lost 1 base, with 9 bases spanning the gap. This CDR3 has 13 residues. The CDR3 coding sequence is TGCAGCGTTGGTAGAGGGGGCACAGATACGCAGTATTTT. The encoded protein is CSVGRGGTDTQYF.

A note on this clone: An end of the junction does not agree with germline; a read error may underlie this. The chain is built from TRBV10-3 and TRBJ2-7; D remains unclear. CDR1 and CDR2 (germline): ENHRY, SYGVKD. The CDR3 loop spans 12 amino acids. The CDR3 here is CAISDDGYGQYF. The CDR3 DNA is TGTGCCATCAGTGACGATGGGTACGGGCAGTACTTC.

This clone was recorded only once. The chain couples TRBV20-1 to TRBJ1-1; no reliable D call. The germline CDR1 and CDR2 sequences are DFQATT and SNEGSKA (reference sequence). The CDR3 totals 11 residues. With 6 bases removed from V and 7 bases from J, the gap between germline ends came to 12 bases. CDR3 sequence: CSAPAGIEAFF. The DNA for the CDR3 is TGCAGTGCCCCGGCTGGCATTGAAGCTTTCTTT.

The CDR3 loop is CASSLGTDLEAFF. CDR3 sequence (DNA): TGCGCCAGCAGCTTAGGGACAGACCTTGAAGCTTTCTTT. The rearrangement joins TRBV5-1 to TRBJ1-1; 7 nucleotides align to TRBD1. The junction had 5 bases not matched to a gene; V was cut back by 2 bases and J by 7 bases. There are 13 residues in the CDR3. Germline values: CDR1 SGHRS, CDR2 YFSETQ.

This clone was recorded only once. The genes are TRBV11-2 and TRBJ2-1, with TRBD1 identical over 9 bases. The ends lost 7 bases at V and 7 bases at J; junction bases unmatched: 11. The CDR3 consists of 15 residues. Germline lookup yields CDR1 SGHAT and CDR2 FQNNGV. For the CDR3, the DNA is TGTGCCAGCACCCCACAGGGGGCTCGGACGAATGAGCAGTTCTTC. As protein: CASTPQGARTNEQFF.

CDR3 bases: TGTGCCAGCATATCCGGTACGGCCAGAGCTAACTATGGCTACACCTTC. This sequence encodes CASISGTARANYGYTF. This rearrangement joins TRBV28 to TRBJ1-2, with D unresolved. Germline assignment: CDR1 MDHEN and CDR2 SYDVKM. Trimming stripped 7 bases from V and 0 bases from J, with 18 bases between. The CDR3 loop spans 16 amino acids.

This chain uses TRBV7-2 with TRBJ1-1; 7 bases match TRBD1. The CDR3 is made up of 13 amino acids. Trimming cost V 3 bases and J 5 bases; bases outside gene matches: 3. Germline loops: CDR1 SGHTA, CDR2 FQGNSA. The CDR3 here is CASSFARGTEAFF. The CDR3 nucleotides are TGTGCCAGCAGCTTCGCCAGGGGGACTGAAGCTTTCTTT.

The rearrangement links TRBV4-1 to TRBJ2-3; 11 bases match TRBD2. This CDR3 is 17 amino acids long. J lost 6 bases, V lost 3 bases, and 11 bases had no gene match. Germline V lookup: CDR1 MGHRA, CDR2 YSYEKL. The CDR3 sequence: CASSQGASGGFTDTQYF. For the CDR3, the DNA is TGCGCCAGCAGCCAGGGGGCTAGCGGGGGGTTTACTGATACGCAGTATTTT.

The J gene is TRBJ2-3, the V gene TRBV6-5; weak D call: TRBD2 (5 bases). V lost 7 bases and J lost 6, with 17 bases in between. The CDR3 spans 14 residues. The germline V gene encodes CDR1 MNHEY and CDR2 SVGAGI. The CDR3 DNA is TGTGCCAGCACTTTCGAGGGAGTTTCCGATACGCAGTATTTT. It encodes CASTFEGVSDTQYF.

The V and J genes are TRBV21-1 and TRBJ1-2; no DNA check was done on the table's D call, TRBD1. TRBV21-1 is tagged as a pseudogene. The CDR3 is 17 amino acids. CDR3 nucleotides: TGTGCCAGCAGCAAGGCAAAGGGACAGGCTTGCGCCTATGGCTACACCTTC. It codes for CASSKAKGQACAYGYTF.

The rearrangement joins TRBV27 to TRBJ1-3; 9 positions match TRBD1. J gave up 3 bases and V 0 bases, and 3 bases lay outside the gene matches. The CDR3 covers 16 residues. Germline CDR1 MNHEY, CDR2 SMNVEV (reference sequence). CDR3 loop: CASSLSGTGSGNTIYF. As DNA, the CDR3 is TGTGCCAGCAGTTTATCAGGGACAGGGAGTGGAAACACCATATATTTT.

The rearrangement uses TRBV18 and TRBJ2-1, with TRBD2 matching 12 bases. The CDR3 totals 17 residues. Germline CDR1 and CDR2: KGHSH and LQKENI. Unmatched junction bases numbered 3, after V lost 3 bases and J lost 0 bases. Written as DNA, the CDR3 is TGTGCCAGCTCACCCACTAGCGGGAGGTACTCCTACAATGAGCAGTTCTTC. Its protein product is CASSPTSGRYSYNEQFF.

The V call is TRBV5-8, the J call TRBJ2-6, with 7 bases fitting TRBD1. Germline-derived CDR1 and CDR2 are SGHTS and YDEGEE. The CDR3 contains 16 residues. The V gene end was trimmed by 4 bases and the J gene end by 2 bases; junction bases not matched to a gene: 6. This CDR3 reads CASSTYRGAGANVLTF. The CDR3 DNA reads TGTGCCAGCAGCACTTACAGGGGAGCTGGGGCCAACGTCCTGACTTTC.

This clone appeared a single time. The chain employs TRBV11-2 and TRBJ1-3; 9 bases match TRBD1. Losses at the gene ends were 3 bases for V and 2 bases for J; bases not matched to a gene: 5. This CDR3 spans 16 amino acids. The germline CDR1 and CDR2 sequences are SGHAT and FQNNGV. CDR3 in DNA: TGTGCCAGCAGCTTGCCCCACAGGGGGCCTGGAAACACCATATATTTT. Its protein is CASSLPHRGPGNTIYF.